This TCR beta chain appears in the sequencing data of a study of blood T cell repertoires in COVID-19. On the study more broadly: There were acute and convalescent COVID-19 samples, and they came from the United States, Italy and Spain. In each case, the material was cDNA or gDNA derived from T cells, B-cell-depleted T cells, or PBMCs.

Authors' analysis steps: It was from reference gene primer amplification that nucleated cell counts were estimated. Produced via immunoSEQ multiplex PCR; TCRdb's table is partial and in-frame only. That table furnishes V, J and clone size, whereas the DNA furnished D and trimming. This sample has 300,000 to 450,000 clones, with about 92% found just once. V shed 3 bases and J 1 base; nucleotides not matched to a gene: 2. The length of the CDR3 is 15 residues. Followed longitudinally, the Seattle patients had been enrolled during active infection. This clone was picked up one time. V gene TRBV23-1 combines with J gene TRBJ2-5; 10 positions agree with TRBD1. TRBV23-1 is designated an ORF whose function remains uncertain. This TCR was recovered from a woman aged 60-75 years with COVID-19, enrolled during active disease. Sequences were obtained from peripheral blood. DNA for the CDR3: TGCGCCAGCAGTCATAGGACAGGGGGCCAAGAGACCCAGTACTTC. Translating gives CASSHRTGGQETQYF.